Following are 9 T cell receptor beta chains from one sample sequenced in a study of CD8+CD57+ T cells in acquired aplastic anemia. TCR beta VDJ and CDR3 profiling used genomic DNA as template. TCRdb itself ran the reads through MiXCR, one entry per CDR3 protein. The sample consists of 350,000 to 450,000 distinct CDR3 sequences, 65% to 75% of them appearing once. The source material was sorted CD4+, CD8+, or CD8+CD57+ T cells (not recorded which) from PBMCs. All receptors come from a human donor in good health, serving as a control.

This clonotype was detected many times. This sequence joins TRBV4-2 and TRBJ1-2; a possible D gene is TRBD1 (5 bases). The CDR3 contains 14 residues. Trimming stripped 0 bases from V and 7 bases from J, with 12 bases between. Germline CDR1 and CDR2: LGHNA and YNFKEQ. The DNA for the CDR3 is TGTGCCAGCAGCCAAGAGTTGAGGGGCGGTGGCTACACCTTC. Translating gives CASSQELRGGGYTF.

This clonotype was recorded at least ten times. The chain joins TRBV20-1 to TRBJ2-3, with TRBD1 matching 7 bases. The V and J ends lost 6 bases and 1 base, in that order; junction bases with no gene match: 4. CDR1 and CDR2 from the germline V gene are DFQATT and SNEGSKA (reference sequence). This CDR3 contains 13 residues. DNA for the CDR3: TGCAGTGCCGGACAGGACGGCACAGATACGCAGTATTTT. Its protein product is CSAGQDGTDTQYF.

J is TRBJ1-2 and V is TRBV7-2; a weak D match, TRBD1 (6 bases). V dropped 5 bases and J dropped 10 bases, with 20 bases sitting between them. Germline V CDR1 and CDR2: SGHTA, FQGNSA. The CDR3 has 14 residues. CDR3 bases: TGTGCCAGCAGCCCGGGACACCTTAACTGTTACTACACCTTC. This encodes CASSPGHLNCYYTF.

The CDR3 reads CASITTRLAGTHEQYF. The CDR3, as DNA: TGTGCCAGCATCACAACGCGACTAGCGGGGACCCACGAGCAGTACTTC. The genes are TRBV12-3 or TRBV12-4 and TRBJ2-7; TRBD2 matches 11 bases. Losses at the gene ends were 7 bases for V and 5 bases for J; bases not matched to a gene: 13. The CDR3 consists of 16 residues.

With regard to this clonotype: The final CDR3 position lacks the conserved phenylalanine or tryptophan, pointing to a likely read error. The limits of the CDR3 on the DNA are not certain, so only TCRdb's listed CDR3 is given. The chain uses TRBV7-7 and TRBJ2-7; TRBD2 is taken as the D call from the table, unchecked against the DNA. Germline loops: CDR1 SSHAT, CDR2 FNYEAQ (reference sequence). The CDR3 has 11 residues if both end residues are counted. CDR3 in amino acids: CASSQPRGGGY.

The rearrangement joins TRBV9 to TRBJ1-4; D unclear. Germline V CDR1 and CDR2: SGDLS, YYNGEE. V lost 3 bases, J lost 14 bases, and 20 bases lay in between. The CDR3 extends over 14 amino acids. Here the CDR3 DNA reads TGTGCCAGCAGCGGAGGGCCAACGGTGTCACCTCTGTTTTTT. This codes for CASSGGPTVSPLFF.

This clonotype has at least ten counts. The rearrangement uses TRBV19 and TRBJ1-5; possibly TRBD1 for D (6 bases). V was clipped by 9 bases and J by 7 bases, with 25 bases between them. From germline, CDR1 is LNHDA and CDR2 SQIVND (reference sequence). The CDR3 runs to 16 residues. For the CDR3, the DNA is TGTGCCAGCAACCACCCAGGGGCCCCGTTGAAACAGCCCCAGCATTTT. Amino acid sequence: CASNHPGAPLKQPQHF.

CDR3 protein: CASSQNPGDTDTQYF. The CDR3 DNA sequence: TGCGCCAGCAGCCAAAACCCCGGGGACACAGATACGCAGTATTTT. This chain connects TRBV4-1 to TRBJ2-3, with D possibly TRBD2 on 5 matching bases. Trimming cost V 2 bases and J 2 bases, with 11 bases left between them. CDR3 length: 15 amino acids. Per the germline V gene, CDR1 is MGHRA and CDR2 is YSYEKL.

This clonotype was picked up one time. One end of the junction is discordant with germline, which a read error may explain. The chain uses TRBV2 and TRBJ1-2, with a weak D call TRBD1 (5 bases). The CDR3 has 14 residues. Germline-derived CDR1 and CDR2 are SNHLY and FYNNEI. Here the CDR3 reads CASKGQGVYYDYTF. Here the CDR3 DNA reads TGTGCCAGCAAGGGGCAGGGAGTCTACTATGACTACACCTTC.